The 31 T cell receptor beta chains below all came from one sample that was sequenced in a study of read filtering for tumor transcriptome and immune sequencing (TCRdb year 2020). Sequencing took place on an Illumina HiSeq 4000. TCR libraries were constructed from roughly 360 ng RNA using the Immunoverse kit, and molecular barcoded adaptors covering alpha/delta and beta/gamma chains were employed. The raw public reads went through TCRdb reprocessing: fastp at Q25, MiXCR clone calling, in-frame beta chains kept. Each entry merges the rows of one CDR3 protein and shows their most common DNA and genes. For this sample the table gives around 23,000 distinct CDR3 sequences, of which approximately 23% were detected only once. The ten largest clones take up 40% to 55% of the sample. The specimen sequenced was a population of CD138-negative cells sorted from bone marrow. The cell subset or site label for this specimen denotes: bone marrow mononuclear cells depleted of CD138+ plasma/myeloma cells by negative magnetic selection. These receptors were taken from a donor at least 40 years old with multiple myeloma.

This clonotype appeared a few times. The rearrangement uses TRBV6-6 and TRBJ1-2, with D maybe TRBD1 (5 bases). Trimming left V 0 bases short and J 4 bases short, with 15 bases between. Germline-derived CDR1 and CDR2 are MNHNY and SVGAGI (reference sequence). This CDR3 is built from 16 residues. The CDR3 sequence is CASSYSPGGASYGYTF. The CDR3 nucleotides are TGTGCCAGCAGTTACTCCCCCGGGGGTGCTAGCTATGGCTACACCTTC.

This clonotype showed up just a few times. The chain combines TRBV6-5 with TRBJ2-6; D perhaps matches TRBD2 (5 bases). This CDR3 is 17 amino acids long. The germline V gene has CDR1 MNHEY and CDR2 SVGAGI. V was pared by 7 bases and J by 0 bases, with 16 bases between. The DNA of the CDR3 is TGTGCCAGCACCAAGGACGGGGTAGGCTCTGGGGCCAACGTCCTGACTTTC. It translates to CASTKDGVGSGANVLTF.

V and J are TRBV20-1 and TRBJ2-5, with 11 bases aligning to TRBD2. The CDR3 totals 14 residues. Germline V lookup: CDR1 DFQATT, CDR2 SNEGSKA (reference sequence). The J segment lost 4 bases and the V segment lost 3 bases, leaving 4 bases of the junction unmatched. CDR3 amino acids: CSASQTSGGETQYF. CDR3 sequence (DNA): TGCAGTGCTAGCCAAACTAGCGGGGGAGAGACCCAGTACTTC.

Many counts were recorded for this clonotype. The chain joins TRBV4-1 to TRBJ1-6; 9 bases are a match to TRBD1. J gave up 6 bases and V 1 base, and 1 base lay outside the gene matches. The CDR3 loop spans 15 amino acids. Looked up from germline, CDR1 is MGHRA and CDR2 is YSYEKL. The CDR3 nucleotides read TGCGCCAGCAGCCAAGGGGACAGGGCTAATTCACCCCTCCACTTT. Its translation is CASSQGDRANSPLHF.

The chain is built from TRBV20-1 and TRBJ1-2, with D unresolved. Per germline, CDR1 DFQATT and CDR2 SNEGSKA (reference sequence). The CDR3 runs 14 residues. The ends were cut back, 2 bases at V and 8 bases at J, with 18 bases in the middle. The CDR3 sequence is CSARPDRWGDGYTF. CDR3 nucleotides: TGCAGTGCTAGACCAGATCGTTGGGGAGACGGCTACACCTTC.

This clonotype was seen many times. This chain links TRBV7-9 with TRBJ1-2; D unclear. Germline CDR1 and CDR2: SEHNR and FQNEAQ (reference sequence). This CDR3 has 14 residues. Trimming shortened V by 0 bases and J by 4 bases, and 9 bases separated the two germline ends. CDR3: CASSLARESYGYTF. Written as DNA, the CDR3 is TGTGCCAGCAGCTTAGCGAGGGAATCCTATGGCTACACCTTC.

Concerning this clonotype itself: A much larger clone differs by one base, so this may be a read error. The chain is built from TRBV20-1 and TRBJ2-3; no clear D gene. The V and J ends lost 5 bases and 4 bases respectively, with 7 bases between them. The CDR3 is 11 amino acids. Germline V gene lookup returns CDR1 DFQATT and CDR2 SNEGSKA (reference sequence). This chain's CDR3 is CSAGFADTQYF. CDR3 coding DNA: TGCAGTGCTGGATTCGCAGATACGCAGTATTTT.

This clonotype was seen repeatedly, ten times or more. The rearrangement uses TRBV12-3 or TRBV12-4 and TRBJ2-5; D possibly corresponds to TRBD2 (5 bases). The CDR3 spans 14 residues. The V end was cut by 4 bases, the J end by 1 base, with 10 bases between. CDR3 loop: CASSSTTTQETQYF. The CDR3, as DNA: TGTGCCAGCAGTTCGACTACTACCCAAGAGACCCAGTACTTC.

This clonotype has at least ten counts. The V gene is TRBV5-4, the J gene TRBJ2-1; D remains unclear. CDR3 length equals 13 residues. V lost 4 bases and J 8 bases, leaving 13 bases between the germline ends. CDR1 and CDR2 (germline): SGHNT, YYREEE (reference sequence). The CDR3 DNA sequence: TGTGCCAGCAGCCCGGAGCTGTGGGATGAGCAGTTCTTC. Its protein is CASSPELWDEQFF.

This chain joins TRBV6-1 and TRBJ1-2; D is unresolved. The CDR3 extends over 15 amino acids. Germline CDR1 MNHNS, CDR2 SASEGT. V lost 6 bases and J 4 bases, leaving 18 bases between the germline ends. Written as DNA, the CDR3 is TGTGCCAGCAGATTCGAAGGACGGTCAGCCTATGGCTACACCTTC. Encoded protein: CASRFEGRSAYGYTF.

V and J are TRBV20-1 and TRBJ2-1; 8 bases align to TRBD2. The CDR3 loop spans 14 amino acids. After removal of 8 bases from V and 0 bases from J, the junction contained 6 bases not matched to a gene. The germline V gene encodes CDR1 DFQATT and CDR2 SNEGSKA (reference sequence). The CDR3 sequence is CSYHGGVSYNEQFF. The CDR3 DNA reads TGCAGTTACCACGGGGGGGTCTCCTACAATGAGCAGTTCTTC.

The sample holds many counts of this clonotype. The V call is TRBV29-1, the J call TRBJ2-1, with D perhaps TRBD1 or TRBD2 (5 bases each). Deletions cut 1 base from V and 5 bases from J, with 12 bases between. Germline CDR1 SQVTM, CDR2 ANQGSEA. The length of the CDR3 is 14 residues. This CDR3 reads CSVEGDGLHNEQFF. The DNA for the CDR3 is TGCAGCGTTGAAGGGGACGGACTTCACAATGAGCAGTTCTTC.

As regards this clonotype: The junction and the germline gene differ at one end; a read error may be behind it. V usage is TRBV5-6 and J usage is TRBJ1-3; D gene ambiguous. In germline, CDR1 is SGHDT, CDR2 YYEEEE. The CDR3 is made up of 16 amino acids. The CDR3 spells CASSLTGRSSGNTICF. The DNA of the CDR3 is TGTGCCAGCAGCTTGACCGGACGGTCCTCTGGAAACACCATATGTTTT.

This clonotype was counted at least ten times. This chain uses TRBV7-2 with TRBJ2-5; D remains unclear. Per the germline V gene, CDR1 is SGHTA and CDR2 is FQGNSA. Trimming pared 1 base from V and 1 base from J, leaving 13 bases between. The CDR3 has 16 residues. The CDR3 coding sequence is TGTGCCAGCAGCTTAGGGTCGGCTTCATCCCAAGAGACCCAGTACTTC. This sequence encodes CASSLGSASSQETQYF.

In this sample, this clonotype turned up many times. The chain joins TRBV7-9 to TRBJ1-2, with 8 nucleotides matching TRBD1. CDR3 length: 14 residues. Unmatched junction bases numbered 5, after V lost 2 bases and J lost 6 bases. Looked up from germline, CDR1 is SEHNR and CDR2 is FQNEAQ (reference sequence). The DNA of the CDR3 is TGTGCCAGCAGCTTACCCGACAGGGGAAATGGCTACACCTTC. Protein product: CASSLPDRGNGYTF.

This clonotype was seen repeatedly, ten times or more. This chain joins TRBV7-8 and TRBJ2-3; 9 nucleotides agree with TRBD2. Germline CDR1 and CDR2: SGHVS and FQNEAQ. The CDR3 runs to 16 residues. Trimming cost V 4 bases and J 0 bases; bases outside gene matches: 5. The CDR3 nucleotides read TGTGCCAGCAGCTATCTAGCGGGGACTAGCACAGATACGCAGTATTTT. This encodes CASSYLAGTSTDTQYF. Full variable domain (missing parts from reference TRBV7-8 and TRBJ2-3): GAGVSQSPRYKVAKRGQDVALRCDPISGHVSLFWYQQALGQGPEFLTYFQNEAQLDKSGLPSDRFFAERPEGSVSTLKIQRTQQEDSAVYLCASSYLAGTSTDTQYFGPGTRLTVL.

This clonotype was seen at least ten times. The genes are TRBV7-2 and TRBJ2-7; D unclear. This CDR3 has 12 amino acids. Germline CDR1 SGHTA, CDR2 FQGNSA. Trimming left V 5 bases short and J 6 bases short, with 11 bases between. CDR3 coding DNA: TGTGCCAGCAGCCTGCGATGGGGCGAGCAGTACTTC. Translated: CASSLRWGEQYF.

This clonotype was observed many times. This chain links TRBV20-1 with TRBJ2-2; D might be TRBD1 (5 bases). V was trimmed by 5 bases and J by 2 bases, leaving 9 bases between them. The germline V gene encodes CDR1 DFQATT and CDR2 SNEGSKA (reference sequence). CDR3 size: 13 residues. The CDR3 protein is CSAAGQNTGELFF. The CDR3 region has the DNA TGCAGTGCTGCCGGACAAAACACCGGGGAGCTGTTTTTT.

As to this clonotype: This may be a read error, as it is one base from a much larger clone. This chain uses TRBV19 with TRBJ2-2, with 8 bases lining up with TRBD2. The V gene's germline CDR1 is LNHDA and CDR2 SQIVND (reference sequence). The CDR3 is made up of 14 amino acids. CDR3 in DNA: TGTGCCAGTACGATTAGCGGGGTTACCGGGGGGCTGTTTTTT. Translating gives CASTISGVTGGLFF.

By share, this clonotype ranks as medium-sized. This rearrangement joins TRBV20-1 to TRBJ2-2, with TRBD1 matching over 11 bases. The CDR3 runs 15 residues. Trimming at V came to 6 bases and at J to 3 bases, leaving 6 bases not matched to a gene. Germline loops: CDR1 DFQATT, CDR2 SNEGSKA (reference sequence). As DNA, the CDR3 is TGCAGTGCCCGTTGGGGACAGGGGGACACCGGGGAGCTGTTTTTT. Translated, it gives CSARWGQGDTGELFF.

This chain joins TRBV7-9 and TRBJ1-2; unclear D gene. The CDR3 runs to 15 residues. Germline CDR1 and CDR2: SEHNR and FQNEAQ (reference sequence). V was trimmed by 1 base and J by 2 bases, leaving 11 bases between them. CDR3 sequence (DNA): TGTGCCAGCAGCTTAGTCCAGGCCAGGAACTATGGCTACACCTTC. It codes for CASSLVQARNYGYTF. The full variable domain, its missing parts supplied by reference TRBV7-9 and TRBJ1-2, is DTGVSQNPRHKITKRGQNVTFRCDPISEHNRLYWYRQTLGQGPEFLTYFQNEAQLEKSRLLSDRFSAERPKGSFSTLEIQRTEQGDSAMYLCASSLVQARNYGYTFGSGTRLTVV.

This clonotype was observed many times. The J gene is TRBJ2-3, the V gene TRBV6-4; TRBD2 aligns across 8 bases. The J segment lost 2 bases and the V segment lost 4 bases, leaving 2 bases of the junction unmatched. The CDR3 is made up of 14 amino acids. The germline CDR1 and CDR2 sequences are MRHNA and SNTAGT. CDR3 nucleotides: TGTGCCAGCAGTGCGGGGGGGCCCACAGATACGCAGTATTTT. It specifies CASSAGGPTDTQYF.

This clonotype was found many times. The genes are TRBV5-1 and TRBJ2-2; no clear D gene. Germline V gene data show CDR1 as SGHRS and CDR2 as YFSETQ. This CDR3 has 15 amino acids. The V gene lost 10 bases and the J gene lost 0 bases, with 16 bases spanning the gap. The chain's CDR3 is CASKEQSANTGELFF. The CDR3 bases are TGCGCCTCGAAGGAACAGTCCGCGAACACCGGGGAGCTGTTTTTT.

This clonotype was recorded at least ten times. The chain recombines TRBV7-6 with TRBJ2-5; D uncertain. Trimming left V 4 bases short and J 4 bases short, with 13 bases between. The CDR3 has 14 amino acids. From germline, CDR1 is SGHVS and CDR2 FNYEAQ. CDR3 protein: CASSSGPLGETQYF. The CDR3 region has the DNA TGTGCCAGCAGCTCCGGGCCCCTCGGAGAGACCCAGTACTTC.

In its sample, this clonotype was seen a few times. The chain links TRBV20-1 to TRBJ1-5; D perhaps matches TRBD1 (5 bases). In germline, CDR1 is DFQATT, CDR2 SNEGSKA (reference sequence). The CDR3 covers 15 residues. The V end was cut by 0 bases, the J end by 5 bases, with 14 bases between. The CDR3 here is CSARDLMRGDQPQHF. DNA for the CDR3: TGCAGTGCTAGAGATTTGATGAGGGGAGATCAGCCCCAGCATTTT.

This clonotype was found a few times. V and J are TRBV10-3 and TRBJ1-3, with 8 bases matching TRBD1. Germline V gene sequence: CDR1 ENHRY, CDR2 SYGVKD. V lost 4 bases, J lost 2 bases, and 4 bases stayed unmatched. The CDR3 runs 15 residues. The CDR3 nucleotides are TGTGCCATCAGTGCTACAGGGGGAACTGGAAACACCATATATTTT. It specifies CAISATGGTGNTIYF.

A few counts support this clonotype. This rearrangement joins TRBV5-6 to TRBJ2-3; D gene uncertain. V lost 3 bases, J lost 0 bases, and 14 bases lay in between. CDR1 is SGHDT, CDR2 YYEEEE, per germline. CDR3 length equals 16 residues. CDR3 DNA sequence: TGTGCCAGCAGCTCAAGGACCCTCCTTAGCACAGATACGCAGTATTTT. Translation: CASSSRTLLSTDTQYF.

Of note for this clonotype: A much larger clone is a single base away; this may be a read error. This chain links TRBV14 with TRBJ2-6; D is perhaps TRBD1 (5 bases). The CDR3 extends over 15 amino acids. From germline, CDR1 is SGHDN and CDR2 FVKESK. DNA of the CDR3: TGTGCCAGCAGCGCCCGACACGCTGGGGCCAACGTCCCGACTTTC. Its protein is CASSARHAGANVPTF.

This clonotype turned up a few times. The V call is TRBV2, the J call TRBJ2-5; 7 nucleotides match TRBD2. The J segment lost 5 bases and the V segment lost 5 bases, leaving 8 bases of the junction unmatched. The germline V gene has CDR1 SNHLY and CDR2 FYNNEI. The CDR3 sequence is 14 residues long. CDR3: CASSRLATWETQYF. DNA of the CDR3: TGTGCCAGCAGTAGACTAGCCACCTGGGAGACCCAGTACTTC.

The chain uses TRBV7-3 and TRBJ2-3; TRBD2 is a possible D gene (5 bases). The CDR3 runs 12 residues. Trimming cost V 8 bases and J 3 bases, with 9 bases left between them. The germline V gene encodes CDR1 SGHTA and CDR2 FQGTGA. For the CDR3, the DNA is TGTGCCAGCCCCCGGGGTACAGATACGCAGTATTTT. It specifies CASPRGTDTQYF.

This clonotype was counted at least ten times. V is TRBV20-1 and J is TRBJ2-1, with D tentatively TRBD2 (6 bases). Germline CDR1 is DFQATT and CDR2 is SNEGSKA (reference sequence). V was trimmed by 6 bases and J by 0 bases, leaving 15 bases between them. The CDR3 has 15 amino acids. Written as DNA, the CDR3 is TGCAGTGCCAGAACTCGGGGGAGCTCCTACAATGAGCAGTTCTTC. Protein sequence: CSARTRGSSYNEQFF.